The 10 T cell receptor beta chains reported below all come from one sample, sequenced in a study of CD8+ T cells in alopecia areata. cDNA prepared by RNA extraction and subsequent reverse transcription served as the template for sequencing. Libraries were prepared by immunoSEQ multiplex PCR; TCRdb keeps only in-frame clonotypes and omits some of them. The sample records about 200,000 clones, approximately 53% being singletons. Sequencing input: CD8+ T cells sorted from blood. The receptors here all came from a human donor in good health.

The chain links TRBV14 to TRBJ1-1; D gene unclear. CDR1 SGHDN and CDR2 FVKESK come from the germline V gene. With 0 bases removed from V and 4 bases from J, the gap between germline ends came to 6 bases. The CDR3 has 13 amino acids. The CDR3 nucleotides read TGTGCCAGCAGCCAAGAATGGCTCACTGAAGCTTTCTTT. Encoded protein: CASSQEWLTEAFF.

The CDR3 protein is CASSLGLAVNEQFF. In nucleotides, the CDR3 is TGTGCCAGCAGCTTGGGACTAGCGGTGAATGAGCAGTTCTTC. The chain recombines TRBV5-6 with TRBJ2-1; 9 bases are shared with TRBD2. CDR1 SGHDT and CDR2 YYEEEE come from the germline V gene. The CDR3 totals 14 residues. V trimming: 0 bases; J trimming: 7 bases; junction bases outside the gene matches: 2.

This clone was observed once. Relative to the germline gene, one junction end is altered; a read error may explain this. CDR3 amino acids: CASSEWGGELFF. The CDR3 DNA follows: TGTGCCAGCAGCGAATGGGGCGGGGAGCTGTTTTTT. The chain joins TRBV25-1 to TRBJ2-2, with no clear D. Germline assignment: CDR1 MGHDK and CDR2 SYGVNS. The CDR3 sequence is 12 residues long.

This chain links TRBV4-1 with TRBJ1-2; no clear D gene. From germline, CDR1 is MGHRA and CDR2 YSYEKL. V lost 1 base to trimming and J lost 0 bases, with 9 bases between them. The CDR3 totals 15 residues. The CDR3 DNA sequence: TGCGCCAGCAGCCAAGTGTCAGGACCTAACTATGGCTACACCTTC. Residues: CASSQVSGPNYGYTF.

V and J are TRBV30 and TRBJ1-1, with a tentative D call TRBD1 (5 bases). Germline CDR1 GTSNPN, CDR2 SVGIG (reference sequence). V lost 0 bases and J lost 0, with 11 bases in between. The CDR3 has 15 amino acids. The DNA of the CDR3 is TGTGCCTGGAGTGTATACGGACACTTGAACACTGAAGCTTTCTTT. Its protein product is CAWSVYGHLNTEAFF.

The genes are TRBV7-9 and TRBJ1-2; D unclear. This CDR3 region has 14 residues. The germline gives CDR1 SEHNR, CDR2 FQNEAQ (reference sequence). V was shortened by 2 bases and J by 2 bases, with 9 bases between the two germline ends. CDR3 sequence (DNA): TGTGCCAGCAGCTTACCGGATCCGAACTATGGCTACACCTTC. Its protein product is CASSLPDPNYGYTF.

CDR3 nucleotide sequence: TGTGCCAGCAGTCCCACGAACTGGGACGGAGAGACCCAGTACTTC. Protein: CASSPTNWDGETQYF. The chain employs TRBV6-5 and TRBJ2-5; D may correspond to TRBD1 or TRBD2 (5 bases each). The V end lost 5 bases, the J end lost 4 bases, and 17 bases lay between the germline ends. Looked up from germline, CDR1 is MNHEY and CDR2 is SVGAGI. This CDR3 has 15 amino acids.

The chain recombines TRBV5-4 with TRBJ2-1, with 8 bases that match TRBD2. The CDR3 is 16 amino acids. The germline V gene has CDR1 SGHNT and CDR2 YYREEE (reference sequence). The trim removed 4 bases at V and 4 bases at J, leaving 10 bases unmatched. The CDR3 coding sequence is TGTGCCAGCAGCACGGAAGGCCTAGCGGGTTACAATGAGCAGTTCTTC. Its translation is CASSTEGLAGYNEQFF.

The sample holds a few counts of this clone. The chain uses TRBV7-9 and TRBJ2-1; D remains unclear. This CDR3 region has 16 residues. The ends were cut back, 5 bases at V and 5 bases at J, with 19 bases in the middle. Germline V gene sequence: CDR1 SEHNR, CDR2 FQNEAQ (reference sequence). CDR3 nucleotide sequence: TGTGCCAGCAGCGACCGTGGACGTGACCCCCACAATGAGCAGTTCTTC. Protein: CASSDRGRDPHNEQFF.

The CDR3, as DNA: TGTGCCAGCAGTCTGCCGGCGGGGAGAGAGACCCAGTACTTC. This gives the protein CASSLPAGRETQYF. The J gene is TRBJ2-5, the V gene TRBV28; perhaps TRBD2 as D (6 bases). Germline V gene lookup returns CDR1 MDHEN and CDR2 SYDVKM. The CDR3 sequence is 14 residues long. The V end was cut by 5 bases, the J end by 4 bases, with 14 bases between.